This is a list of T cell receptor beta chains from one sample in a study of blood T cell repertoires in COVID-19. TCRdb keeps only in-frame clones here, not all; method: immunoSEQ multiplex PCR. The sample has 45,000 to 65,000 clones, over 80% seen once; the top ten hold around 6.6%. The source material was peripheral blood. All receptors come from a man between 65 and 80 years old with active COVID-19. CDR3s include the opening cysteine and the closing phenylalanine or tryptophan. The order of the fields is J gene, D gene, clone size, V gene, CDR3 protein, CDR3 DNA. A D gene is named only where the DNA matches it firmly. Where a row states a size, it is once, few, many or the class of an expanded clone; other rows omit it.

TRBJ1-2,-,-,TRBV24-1,CATSDHSGYTF,TGTGCCACCAGTGATCACAGTGGCTACACCTTC
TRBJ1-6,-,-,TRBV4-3,CASSQDPGHPPLPLHF,TGCGCCAGCAGCCAAGACCCAGGCCATCCCCCCCTCCCCCTCCACTTT
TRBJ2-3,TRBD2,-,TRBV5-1,CASTPLAGGTDTQYF,TGCGCCAGCACTCCACTAGCGGGGGGAACAGATACGCAGTATTTT
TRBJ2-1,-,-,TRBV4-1,CASSQEREIEFF,TGCGCCAGCAGCCAAGAGAGGGAAATTGAGTTCTTC
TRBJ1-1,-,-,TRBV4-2,CASSGQGRAEAFF,TGTGCCAGCAGCGGTCAGGGTAGGGCTGAAGCTTTCTTT
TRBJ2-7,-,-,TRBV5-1,CASSLVGAPSYEQYF,TGCGCCAGCAGCTTGGTGGGGGCTCCCTCCTACGAGCAGTACTTC
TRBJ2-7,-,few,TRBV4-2,CASSQGARYEQYF,TGTGCCAGCAGCCAGGGGGCGCGATACGAGCAGTACTTC
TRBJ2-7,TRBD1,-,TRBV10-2,CASSKGQALEQYF,TGCGCCAGCAGTAAGGGACAGGCTCTCGAGCAGTACTTC
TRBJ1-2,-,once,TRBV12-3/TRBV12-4,CASSSGRGYTF,TGTGCCAGCAGTTCAGGCCGTGGCTACACCTTC
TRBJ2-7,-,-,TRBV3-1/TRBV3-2,CASSPEGGYEQYF,TGTGCCAGCAGCCCGGAAGGGGGATACGAGCAGTACTTC